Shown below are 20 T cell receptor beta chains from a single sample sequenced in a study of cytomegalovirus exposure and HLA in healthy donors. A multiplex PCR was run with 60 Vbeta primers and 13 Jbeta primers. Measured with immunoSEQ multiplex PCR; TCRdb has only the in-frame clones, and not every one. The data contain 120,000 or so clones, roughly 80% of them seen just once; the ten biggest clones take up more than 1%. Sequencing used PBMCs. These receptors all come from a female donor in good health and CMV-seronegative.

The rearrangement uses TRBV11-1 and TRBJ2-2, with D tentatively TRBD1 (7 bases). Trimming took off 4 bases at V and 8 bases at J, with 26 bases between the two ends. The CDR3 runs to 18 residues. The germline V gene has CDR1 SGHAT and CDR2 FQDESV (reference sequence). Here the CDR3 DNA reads TGTGCCAGCAGCTCCGAAGGGCGGGGCAGGGGGAAGGTTGGGGAGCTGTTTTTT. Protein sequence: CASSSEGRGRGKVGELFF.

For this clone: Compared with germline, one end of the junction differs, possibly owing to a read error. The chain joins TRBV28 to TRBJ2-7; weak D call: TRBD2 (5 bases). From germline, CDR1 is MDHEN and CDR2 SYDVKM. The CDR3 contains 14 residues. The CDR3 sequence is CASSPPGIGYVQYF. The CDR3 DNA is TGTGCCAGCAGCCCTCCCGGGATTGGGTACGTGCAGTACTTC.

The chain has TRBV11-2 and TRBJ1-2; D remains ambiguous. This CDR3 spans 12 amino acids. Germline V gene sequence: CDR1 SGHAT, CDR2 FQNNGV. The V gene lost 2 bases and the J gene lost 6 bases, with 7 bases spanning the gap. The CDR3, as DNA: TGTGCCAGCAGCTTATCTGGCCATGGCTACACCTTC. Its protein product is CASSLSGHGYTF.

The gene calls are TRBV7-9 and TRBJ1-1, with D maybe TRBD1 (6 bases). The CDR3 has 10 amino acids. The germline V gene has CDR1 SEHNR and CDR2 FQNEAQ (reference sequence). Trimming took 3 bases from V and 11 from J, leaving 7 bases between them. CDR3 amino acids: CASSLRGAFF. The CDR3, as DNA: TGTGCCAGCAGCTTGAGGGGGGCTTTCTTT.

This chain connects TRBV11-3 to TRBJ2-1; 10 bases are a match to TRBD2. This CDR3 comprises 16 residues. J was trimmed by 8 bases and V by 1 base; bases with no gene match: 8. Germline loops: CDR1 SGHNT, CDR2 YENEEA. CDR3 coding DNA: TGTGCCAGCAGCTTAGGAGCGGGGGGGCCGTTAGATGAGCAGTTCTTC. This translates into CASSLGAGGPLDEQFF.

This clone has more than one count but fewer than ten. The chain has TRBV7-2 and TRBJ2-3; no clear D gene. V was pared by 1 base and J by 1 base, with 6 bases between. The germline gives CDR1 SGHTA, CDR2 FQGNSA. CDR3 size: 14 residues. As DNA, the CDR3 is TGTGCCAGCAGCTTAGATCCGGGCACAGATACGCAGTATTTT. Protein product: CASSLDPGTDTQYF.

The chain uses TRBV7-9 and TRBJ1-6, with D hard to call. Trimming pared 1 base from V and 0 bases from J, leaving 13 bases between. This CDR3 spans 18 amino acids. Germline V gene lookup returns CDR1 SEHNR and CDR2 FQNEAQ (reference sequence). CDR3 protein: CASSLVILVSSYNSPLHF. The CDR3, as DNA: TGTGCCAGCAGCTTAGTGATCCTCGTGAGCTCCTATAATTCACCCCTCCACTTT.

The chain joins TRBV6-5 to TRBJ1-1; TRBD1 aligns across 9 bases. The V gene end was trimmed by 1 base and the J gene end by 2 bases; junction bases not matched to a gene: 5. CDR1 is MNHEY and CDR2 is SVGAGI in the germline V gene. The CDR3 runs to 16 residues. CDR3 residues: CASSYWGTGINTEAFF. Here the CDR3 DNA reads TGTGCCAGCAGTTACTGGGGGACAGGGATTAACACTGAAGCTTTCTTT.

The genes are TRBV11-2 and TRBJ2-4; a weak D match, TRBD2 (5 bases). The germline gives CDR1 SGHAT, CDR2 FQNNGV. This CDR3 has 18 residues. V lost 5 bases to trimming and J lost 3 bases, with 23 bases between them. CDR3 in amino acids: CASSRGPLSVEGKNIQYF. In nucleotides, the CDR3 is TGTGCCAGCAGCCGAGGACCCTTAAGCGTCGAGGGCAAAAACATTCAGTACTTC. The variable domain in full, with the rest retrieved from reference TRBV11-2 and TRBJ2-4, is EAGVAQSPRYKIIEKRQSVAFWCNPISGHATLYWYQQILGQGPKLLIQFQNNGVVDDSQLPKDRFSAERLKGVDSTLKIQPAKLEDSAVYLCASSRGPLSVEGKNIQYFGAGTRLSVL.

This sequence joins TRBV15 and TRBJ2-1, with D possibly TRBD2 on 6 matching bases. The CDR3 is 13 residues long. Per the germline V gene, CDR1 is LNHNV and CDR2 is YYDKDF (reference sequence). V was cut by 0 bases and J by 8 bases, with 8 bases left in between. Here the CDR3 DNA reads TGTGCCACCAGCAGAGATCGCGGGGATGAGCAGTTCTTC. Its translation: CATSRDRGDEQFF.

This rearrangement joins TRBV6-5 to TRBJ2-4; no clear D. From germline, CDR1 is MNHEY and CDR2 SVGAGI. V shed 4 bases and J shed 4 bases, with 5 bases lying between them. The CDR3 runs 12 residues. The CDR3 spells CASSSLKNIQYF. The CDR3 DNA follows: TGTGCCAGCAGTTCCCTGAAAAACATTCAGTACTTC.

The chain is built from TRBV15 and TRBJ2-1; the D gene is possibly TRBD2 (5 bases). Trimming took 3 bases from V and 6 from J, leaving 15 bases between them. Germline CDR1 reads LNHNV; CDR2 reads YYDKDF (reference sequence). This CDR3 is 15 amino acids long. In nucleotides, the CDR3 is TGTGCCACCAGCAGCCCTGGGGAGTCCCTCAATGAGCAGTTCTTC. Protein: CATSSPGESLNEQFF.

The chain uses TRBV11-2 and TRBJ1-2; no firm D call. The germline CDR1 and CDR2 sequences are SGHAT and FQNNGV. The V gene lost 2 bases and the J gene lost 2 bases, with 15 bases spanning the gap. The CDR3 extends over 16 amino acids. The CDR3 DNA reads TGTGCCAGCAGCTTAAGCCCTGGTGCGGGGAACTATGGCTACACCTTC. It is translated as CASSLSPGAGNYGYTF. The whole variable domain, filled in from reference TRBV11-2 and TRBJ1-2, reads EAGVAQSPRYKIIEKRQSVAFWCNPISGHATLYWYQQILGQGPKLLIQFQNNGVVDDSQLPKDRFSAERLKGVDSTLKIQPAKLEDSAVYLCASSLSPGAGNYGYTFGSGTRLTVV.

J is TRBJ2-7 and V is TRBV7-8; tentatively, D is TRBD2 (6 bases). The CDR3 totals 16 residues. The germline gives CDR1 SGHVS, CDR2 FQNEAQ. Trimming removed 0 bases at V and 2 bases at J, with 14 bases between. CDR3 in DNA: TGTGCCAGCAGCTTAGCGTTAGGGGACTTTGCCTACGAGCAGTACTTC. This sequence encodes CASSLALGDFAYEQYF.

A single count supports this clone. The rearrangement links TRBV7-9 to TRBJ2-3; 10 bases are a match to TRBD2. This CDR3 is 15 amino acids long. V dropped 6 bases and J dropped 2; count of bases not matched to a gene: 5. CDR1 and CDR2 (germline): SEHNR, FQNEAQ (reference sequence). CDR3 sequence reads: CASRLLAGVTDTQYF. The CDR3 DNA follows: TGTGCCAGCAGACTTCTAGCGGGGGTCACAGATACGCAGTATTTT.

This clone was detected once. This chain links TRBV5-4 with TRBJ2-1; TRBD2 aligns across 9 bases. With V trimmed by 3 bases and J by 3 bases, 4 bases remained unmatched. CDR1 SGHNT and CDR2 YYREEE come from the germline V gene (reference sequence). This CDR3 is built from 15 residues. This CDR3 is CASSSRLADYNEQFF. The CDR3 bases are TGTGCCAGCAGCTCCAGACTAGCGGACTACAATGAGCAGTTCTTC.

Written as DNA, the CDR3 is TGTGCCAGCTCAGAGTCGGCCGGGAGCTCTGGAAACACCATATATTTT. Amino acids: CASSESAGSSGNTIYF. The rearrangement uses TRBV18 and TRBJ1-3; D not resolved. The germline gives CDR1 KGHSH, CDR2 LQKENI. CDR3 size: 16 residues. V was trimmed by 5 bases and J by 0 bases, leaving 14 bases between them.

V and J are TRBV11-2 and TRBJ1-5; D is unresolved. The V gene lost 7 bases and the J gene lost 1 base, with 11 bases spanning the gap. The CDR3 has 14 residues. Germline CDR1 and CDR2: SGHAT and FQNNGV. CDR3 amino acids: CASKPAQSNQPQHF. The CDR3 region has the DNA TGTGCCAGCAAACCGGCACAGAGCAATCAGCCCCAGCATTTT.

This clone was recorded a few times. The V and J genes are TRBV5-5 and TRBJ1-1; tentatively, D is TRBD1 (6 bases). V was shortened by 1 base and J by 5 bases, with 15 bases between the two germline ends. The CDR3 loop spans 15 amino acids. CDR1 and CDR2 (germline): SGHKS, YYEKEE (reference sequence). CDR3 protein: CASSLTGTRGTEAFF. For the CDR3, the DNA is TGTGCCAGCAGCTTGACAGGGACTAGGGGGACTGAAGCTTTCTTT.

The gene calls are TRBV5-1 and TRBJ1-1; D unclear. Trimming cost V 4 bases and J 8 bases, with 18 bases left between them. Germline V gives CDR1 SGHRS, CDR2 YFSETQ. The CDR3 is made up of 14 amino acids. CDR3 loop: CASSPRVARPEAFF. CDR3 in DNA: TGCGCCAGCAGCCCCCGGGTAGCCCGCCCCGAAGCTTTCTTT.